Detailed here is one T cell receptor beta chain. In its sample, this clone was seen once. Its antigen is currently not known. Per-nucleotide qualities are absent, and no much larger clonotype sits a single base away. Library construction relied on the immunoSEQ multiplex PCR assay. Per the original workflow: A statistical classification framework was built to diagnose cytomegalovirus status from the catalog of TCR beta chain sequences. Entries here come from immuneACCESS through TCRdb and include only in-frame sequences with V and J called. Some clones fail to appear in such tables; in the studies checked, an unresolved V gene covers under half of the shortfall, and the cause of the remainder is unknown. V and J calls and clone size are given by that table; D and trimming were obtained from the DNA. Here the sample has around 180,000 clones; 75% to 90% occur a single time. The leading ten clones occupy roughly 7% of the sample.

The sample belongs to a study of cytomegalovirus exposure and HLA in healthy donors (dated by TCRdb to 2016 to 2017). For the wider study: The roughly 650 repertoires of the first cohort and the 120 validation repertoires were produced on the same platform, according to a later analysis. The aim of the study was to test whether cataloging public T cell receptors could identify signatures of past pathogen exposure. Besides the first cohort of 666 subjects, a separate validation cohort made up of 95 to 150 different subjects was used. High-throughput TCR immunosequencing, statistical association of individual TCRs with disease status, and machine learning were combined to predict cytomegalovirus infection status.

The donors were included in the validation cohort of 120 subjects, a group kept apart from the 666-subject first cohort. Overall results and qualifications from the work: A few of the identified cytomegalovirus-associated TCR beta chains were confirmed in vitro to be specific for cytomegalovirus antigens. In both the original and validation cohorts, the classifier was reported to diagnose cytomegalovirus status with high specificity and sensitivity. The study gave a list of over 150 TCR beta chains associated with cytomegalovirus. Across donors, most TCR sequences were observed very rarely, whereas some public TCRs were present in many individuals. Subsequent analysis determined that TCRs grouped into clusters in the first cohort also showed a tendency toward co-occurrence across the roughly 110 validation repertoires, and 94% of cluster scores exceeded 0. A later analysis lacked HLA typing for the validation cohort, so it scored co-occurrence in that cohort across all 110 or so repertoires. The authors suggested that the approach could potentially be generalized to other disease states and immunological phenotypes.

The sample comprised PBMCs. This receptor was identified in a young man in good health and CMV-seropositive.

In nucleotides, the sequence is TGTGCCAGCGGGCCAGGGAGCGGGGTCTACGAGCAGTACTTC. Translated, it gives CASGPGSGVYEQYF. This sequence uses TRBV9 and TRBJ2-7, with 7 bases in between that match TRBD2. At the junction V is shortened by 7 bases and J by 3 bases; bases outside the gene matches: 10. In the germline V gene, CDR1 corresponds to SGDLS and CDR2 to YYNGEE. The cysteine opens and the phenylalanine closes a CDR3 of 14 amino acids. Left in the record is the CDR3 DNA by itself, 42 bases read in frame from the first base.